Here is one TCR beta chain with its context. Clones were sequenced by immunoSEQ multiplex PCR, and TCRdb holds only the in-frame ones, with some missing. The sample gives 170,000 or so clones, almost 80% of which show up once; less than 30% is in the top ten. The data were taken from a study of blood T cell repertoires in COVID-19. V gave up 0 bases and J gave up 5 bases; unmatched junction bases: 4. From germline, CDR1 is SGHNT and CDR2 YYREEE (reference sequence). The CDR3 is 16 amino acids. This receptor was taken from a woman in her 70s with acute or convalescent COVID-19. The rearrangement joins TRBV5-4 to TRBJ2-5, with 13 bases matching TRBD2. The sequenced sample was peripheral blood. This CDR3 is CASSLGTSGSGETQYF. The CDR3, as DNA: TGTGCCAGCAGCTTGGGGACTAGCGGGAGTGGGGAGACCCAGTACTTC.